This T cell receptor beta chain was identified during a study of T cells in localized non-small cell lung cancer. Generated by immunoSEQ multiplex PCR, the TCRdb table keeps only in-frame clones and is missing some. The profile shows fewer than 45,000 clones, around 87% of them singletons. A note on this clone: Its target is not known.

Points from the study as a whole: Without multi-region sequencing, intratumor heterogeneity could not be excluded. With higher T cell density in blood came longer overall survival.

The sample consisted of peripheral blood, taken before any cancer treatment. The sequence was obtained from a woman aged 18-49 years with stage III lung adenocarcinoma.

This CDR3 reads CASAHALGTNSPLHF. CDR3 bases: TGCGCCAGCGCCCACGCCCTGGGCACCAATTCACCCCTCCACTTT. V gene TRBV4-1 combines with J gene TRBJ1-6; D is undetermined. Germline loops: CDR1 MGHRA, CDR2 YSYEKL. V was trimmed by 8 bases and J by 7 bases, leaving 18 bases between them. The CDR3 totals 15 residues.